This is a list of T cell receptor beta chains from one sample in a study of shared clonotypes between healthy human individuals. The table came from immunoSEQ multiplex PCR; TCRdb's copy has only in-frame clones and leaves some out. The sample consists of around 530,000 clones, around 76% of them appearing once. Sequenced: PBMCs. These receptors came from a middle-aged woman in good health. Some clones in this sample may be carry-over from other donors' samples. The CDR3 runs from the conserved cysteine through the conserved F or W. The D gene is left open where the match is weak. A clone size is listed for some rows: how often the clone was seen (once, few, many), or a class if it is expanded.

v_gene,abundance,j_gene,d_gene,CDR3aa,CDR3nt
TRBV6-5,.,TRBJ2-4,TRBD1,CASRLTGGAKNIQYF,TGTGCCAGCAGATTAACAGGGGGCGCCAAAAACATTCAGTACTTC
TRBV4-2,.,TRBJ2-7,TRBD1,CASSQPRQGNYEQYF,TGTGCCAGCAGCCAGCCCCGACAGGGAAACTACGAGCAGTACTTC
TRBV21-1,.,TRBJ2-7,.,CASSYSRQANAYEQYF,TGTGCCAGCAGCTACTCCCGACAGGCCAACGCCTACGAGCAGTACTTC
TRBV2,many,TRBJ1-2,TRBD1,CASDRDGYGYTF,TGTGCCAGCGACAGGGATGGCTATGGCTACACCTTC
TRBV29-1,.,TRBJ2-5,.,CSVENGPETQYF,TGCAGCGTTGAAAATGGCCCGGAGACCCAGTACTTC
TRBV9,.,TRBJ2-2,TRBD2,CASSVTSGRTTGELFF,TGTGCCAGCAGCGTCACTAGCGGGAGGACTACCGGGGAGCTGTTTTTT
TRBV6-1,.,TRBJ1-2,.,CASSEMGRGHYGYTF,TGTGCCAGCAGTGAAATGGGCAGGGGACACTATGGCTACACCTTC
TRBV7-9,.,TRBJ2-7,TRBD2,CASSAGTSAGHEQYF,TGTGCCAGCAGCGCCGGGACTAGCGCGGGCCACGAGCAGTACTTC
TRBV4-2,.,TRBJ2-2,TRBD2,CASSQEGPGLASTGELFF,TGTGCCAGCAGCCAAGAGGGGCCGGGACTAGCGTCCACCGGGGAGCTGTTTTTT
TRBV15,.,TRBJ2-7,.,CATSRDRASYEQYF,TGTGCCACTAGCAGAGATCGAGCGTCCTACGAGCAGTACTTC